Following are 21 T cell receptor beta chains from one sample sequenced in a study of cytomegalovirus exposure and HLA in healthy donors. Amplification used 60 Vbeta primers and 13 Jbeta primers. Sequenced by immunoSEQ multiplex PCR; TCRdb stores in-frame clones only, minus some. Here the sample spans around 280,000 clones, roughly 89% being singletons. Material for sequencing was PBMCs. The receptors originated from a woman in her late teens or twenties in good health and CMV-seronegative.

This sequence joins TRBV5-1 and TRBJ1-2; D possibly corresponds to TRBD1 (5 bases). CDR1 SGHRS and CDR2 YFSETQ come from the germline V gene. Trimming removed 4 bases from V and 8 bases from J, with 15 bases in between. The CDR3 is made up of 13 amino acids. The CDR3 reads CASSLGRSGGYTF. In DNA form, the CDR3 reads TGCGCCAGCAGCCTGGGGCGGTCTGGCGGCTACACCTTC. The full variable domain, rest sourced from reference TRBV5-1 and TRBJ1-2, is KAGVTQTPRYLIKTRGQQVTLSCSPISGHRSVSWYQQTPGQGLQFLFEYFSETQRNKGNFPGRFSGRQFSNSRSEMNVSTLELGDSALYLCASSLGRSGGYTFGSGTRLTVV.

The CDR3 DNA reads TGTGCCAGCAGCTTGTTGGATGCGGGGGGGTCATACTACGAGCAGTACTTC. Its translation is CASSLLDAGGSYYEQYF. The chain employs TRBV7-6 and TRBJ2-7; the match to TRBD2 covers 9 bases. Germline assignment: CDR1 SGHVS and CDR2 FNYEAQ. V was clipped by 3 bases and J by 3 bases; unmatched bases: 12. This CDR3 is built from 17 residues. Full variable domain (outside the CDR3, taken from reference TRBV7-6 and TRBJ2-7): GAGVSQSPRYKVTKRGQDVALRCDPISGHVSLYWYRQALGQGPEFLTYFNYEAQQDKSGLPNDRFSAERPEGSISTLTIQRTEQRDSAMYRCASSLLDAGGSYYEQYFGPGTRLTVT.

V usage is TRBV5-1 and J usage is TRBJ2-1; D is perhaps TRBD2 (6 bases). Germline V gene data show CDR1 as SGHRS and CDR2 as YFSETQ. The length of the CDR3 is 16 residues. Trimming stripped 0 bases from V and 9 bases from J, with 19 bases between. The CDR3 nucleotides read TGCGCCAGCAGCTTGGAAACCGGGACTCTTTTTAGTGAGCAGTTCTTC. It yields the protein CASSLETGTLFSEQFF. Together with reference TRBV5-1 and TRBJ2-1, the CDR3 gives the full variable domain: KAGVTQTPRYLIKTRGQQVTLSCSPISGHRSVSWYQQTPGQGLQFLFEYFSETQRNKGNFPGRFSGRQFSNSRSEMNVSTLELGDSALYLCASSLETGTLFSEQFFGPGTRLTVL.

This sequence joins TRBV2 and TRBJ1-4; perhaps TRBD1 as D (6 bases). Deletions cut 5 bases from V and 0 bases from J, with 13 bases between. Germline V gene lookup returns CDR1 SNHLY and CDR2 FYNNEI. This CDR3 spans 16 amino acids. This chain's CDR3 is CASSRTVQTTNEKLFF. The CDR3, as DNA: TGTGCCAGCAGTAGGACAGTCCAAACAACTAATGAAAAACTGTTTTTT.

V usage is TRBV6-5 and J usage is TRBJ2-2, with 8 bases matching TRBD2. CDR1 MNHEY and CDR2 SVGAGI come from the germline V gene. Trimming removed 8 bases from V and 1 base from J; junction bases left unmatched: 3. The CDR3 runs 14 residues. In DNA form, the CDR3 reads TGTGCCAGCCGGACTAGCTGGAACACCGGGGAGCTGTTTTTT. Protein: CASRTSWNTGELFF.

V usage is TRBV7-9 and J usage is TRBJ1-2, with no clear D. Per germline, CDR1 SEHNR and CDR2 FQNEAQ (reference sequence). Trimming took 5 bases from V and 8 from J, leaving 24 bases between them. The CDR3 is made up of 16 amino acids. CDR3 nucleotide sequence: TGTGCCAGCAGCGCGAGCCGGGAATATAGACTTCGAGGCTACACCTTC. Translating it yields CASSASREYRLRGYTF.

This rearrangement joins TRBV15 to TRBJ2-2; 7 bases are a match to TRBD1. This CDR3 is built from 16 residues. V dropped 3 bases and J dropped 6; count of bases not matched to a gene: 10. Germline assignment: CDR1 LNHNV and CDR2 YYDKDF (reference sequence). The CDR3 DNA reads as TGTGCCACCAGCAGGCCCACAGGGGTAAAGCCCGGGGAGCTGTTTTTT. The encoded protein is CATSRPTGVKPGELFF. Complete variable domain (other parts from reference TRBV15 and TRBJ2-2): DAMVIQNPRYQVTQFGKPVTLSCSQTLNHNVMYWYQQKSSQAPKLLFHYYDKDFNNEADTPDNFQSRRPNTSFCFLDIRSPGLGDTAMYLCATSRPTGVKPGELFFGEGSRLTVL.

V is TRBV2 and J is TRBJ2-5; D might be TRBD2 (6 bases). The J call may be faulty, since TRBJ2-7 better matches the DNA end. This CDR3 contains 14 residues. Germline lookup yields CDR1 SNHLY and CDR2 FYNNEI. CDR3 nucleotides: TGTGCCAGCAGTGGGAGGGGTAGCTCCTACGAGCAGTACTTC. Translation gives CASSGRGSSYEQYF.

This rearrangement joins TRBV4-2 to TRBJ2-1; the match to TRBD2 covers 7 bases. The germline gives CDR1 LGHNA, CDR2 YNFKEQ. The CDR3 loop spans 19 amino acids. Germline trimming cut 8 bases from V and 0 bases from J; bases unmatched to any gene: 19. The DNA of the CDR3 is TGTGCCAGCTCTCTTCGTTTGATGGGAGGGGATCCCTCCTACAATGAGCAGTTCTTC. As protein: CASSLRLMGGDPSYNEQFF.

J is TRBJ1-1 and V is TRBV11-1; 10 bases match TRBD1. The germline gives CDR1 SGHAT, CDR2 FQDESV (reference sequence). V was clipped by 6 bases and J by 7 bases; unmatched bases: 11. This CDR3 comprises 15 residues. The CDR3 region has the DNA TGTGCCAGCAGTCACCGACAGGGGGCGATTGTTGAAGCTTTCTTT. Amino acid sequence: CASSHRQGAIVEAFF. The full variable domain, its missing parts supplied by reference TRBV11-1 and TRBJ1-1, is EAEVAQSPRYKITEKSQAVAFWCDPISGHATLYWYRQILGQGPELLVQFQDESVVDDSQLPKDRFSAERLKGVDSTLKIQPAELGDSAMYLCASSHRQGAIVEAFFGQGTRLTVV.

With regard to this clone: The same CDR3 also results from other DNA sequences found in this sample. The V gene is TRBV19, the J gene TRBJ1-5, with D unresolved. The CDR3 is 12 residues long. With 3 bases removed from V and 7 bases from J, the gap between germline ends came to 7 bases. CDR1 and CDR2 (germline): LNHDA, SQIVND (reference sequence). CDR3 coding DNA: TGTGCCAGTAGTATCGGCGGGCAGCCCCAGCATTTT. Encoded protein: CASSIGGQPQHF.

The gene calls are TRBV2 and TRBJ2-5; a weak D match, TRBD2 (7 bases). The V gene lost 1 base and the J gene lost 5 bases, with 14 bases spanning the gap. The CDR3 sequence is 15 residues long. Germline V gene sequence: CDR1 SNHLY, CDR2 FYNNEI. The CDR3 loop reads CASSEGWGGGETQYF. The CDR3 coding sequence is TGTGCCAGCAGTGAAGGTTGGGGGGGCGGGGAGACCCAGTACTTC.

The rearrangement links TRBV11-2 to TRBJ1-1, with D maybe TRBD1 (6 bases). CDR1 is SGHAT and CDR2 is FQNNGV in the germline V gene. This CDR3 spans 15 amino acids. Trimming took off 5 bases at V and 5 bases at J, with 18 bases between the two ends. Here the CDR3 DNA reads TGTGCCAGCAGCCCCCGAACAGGGATTCTAACTGAAGCTTTCTTT. It encodes CASSPRTGILTEAFF.

The J gene is TRBJ1-1, the V gene TRBV29-1, with D possibly TRBD1 on 5 matching bases. The CDR3 is 14 residues long. Germline CDR1 SQVTM, CDR2 ANQGSEA. The V end lost 1 base, the J end lost 4 bases, and 13 bases lay between the germline ends. DNA for the CDR3: TGCAGCGTTGAAGGAGGAGGGGAGGGCACTGAAGCTTTCTTT. Protein: CSVEGGGEGTEAFF.

This clone came up once. The chain combines TRBV7-3 with TRBJ2-7, with 8 positions matching TRBD1. The junction had 8 bases not matched to a gene; V was cut back by 5 bases and J by 2 bases. The CDR3 consists of 15 residues. From germline, CDR1 is SGHTA and CDR2 FQGTGA. The CDR3 DNA reads as TGTGCCAGCAGCCGGACAGGGACAGTGCCCTACGAGCAGTACTTC. This codes for CASSRTGTVPYEQYF.

V is TRBV9 and J is TRBJ2-1; 9 positions agree with TRBD2. Unmatched junction bases numbered 7, after V lost 3 bases and J lost 9 bases. The CDR3 sequence is 14 residues long. Per germline, CDR1 SGDLS and CDR2 YYNGEE. The CDR3 spells CASSAYGTSSEQFF. The CDR3 DNA reads as TGTGCCAGCAGCGCTTACGGGACTAGCAGTGAGCAGTTCTTC.

A note on this clone: The same CDR3 can be traced to other DNA sequences in this sample. This chain joins TRBV4-1 and TRBJ2-1, with 12 bases aligning to TRBD2. The CDR3 sequence is 15 residues long. With 1 base clipped from V and 12 bases from J, the junction kept 7 bases outside the gene matches. Germline V CDR1 and CDR2: MGHRA, YSYEKL. CDR3: CASSQGLAGGPGQFF. In DNA, the CDR3 is TGCGCCAGCAGCCAAGGGCTAGCGGGGGGGCCGGGGCAGTTCTTC.

The chain carries TRBV15 and TRBJ1-1; 7 bases align to TRBD1. With V trimmed by 6 bases and J by 6 bases, 16 bases remained unmatched. The CDR3 contains 16 residues. Germline loops: CDR1 LNHNV, CDR2 YYDKDF (reference sequence). The DNA for the CDR3 is TGTGCCACCAGGGGTGAAGGGACAGAGCCCCAGGCTGAAGCTTTCTTT. Translated, it gives CATRGEGTEPQAEAFF.

The count of this clone is one. The CDR3 region is CAWDRQGGYGYTF. CDR3 coding DNA: TGTGCCTGGGATAGACAGGGTGGCTATGGCTACACCTTC. V gene TRBV30 combines with J gene TRBJ1-2; 7 positions agree with TRBD1. The CDR3 is 13 residues long. CDR1 and CDR2 (germline): GTSNPN, SVGIG (reference sequence). V shed 5 bases, J shed 4 bases, and the junction held 7 bases outside the gene matches.

The gene calls are TRBV7-3 and TRBJ1-2; D is ambiguous. Germline V gene data show CDR1 as SGHTA and CDR2 as FQGTGA. The CDR3 runs to 13 residues. V was cut by 4 bases and J by 2 bases, with 8 bases left in between. The DNA for the CDR3 is TGTGCCAGCAGCTCGAGTCCCAACTATGGCTACACCTTC. Its translation is CASSSSPNYGYTF. Supplemented by reference TRBV7-3 and TRBJ1-2, the full variable domain reads GAGVSQTPSNKVTEKGKYVELRCDPISGHTALYWYRQSLGQGPEFLIYFQGTGAADDSGLPNDRFFAVRPEGSVSTLKIQRTERGDSAVYLCASSSSPNYGYTFGSGTRLTVV.

The chain uses TRBV6-1 and TRBJ1-6; D possibly corresponds to TRBD1 (6 bases). The V gene's germline CDR1 is MNHNS and CDR2 SASEGT. This CDR3 comprises 14 residues. The V and J ends lost 2 bases and 11 bases respectively, with 13 bases between them. The CDR3 nucleotides are TGTGCCAGCAGTGAATGGGACAAATCTACACCCCTCCACTTT. Translating gives CASSEWDKSTPLHF.